Following are 17 T cell receptor beta chains from one sample sequenced in a study of cytotoxic CD8 clonotypes in ibrutinib-treated CLL. TCRdb keeps only in-frame clones here, not all; method: immunoSEQ multiplex PCR. The sample gives about 140,000 clones, more than 75% of which show up once; around 4.9% is in the top ten. Material: PBMCs, obtained after 24 months of ibrutinib treatment. The receptors were gathered from a human donor with chronic lymphocytic leukemia.

This clone was found once. The V gene is TRBV10-3, the J gene TRBJ1-1; D is unresolved. Germline-derived CDR1 and CDR2 are ENHRY and SYGVKD. The V gene lost 0 bases and the J gene lost 3 bases, with 8 bases spanning the gap. This CDR3 is built from 14 residues. DNA of the CDR3: TGTGCCATCAGTGAGTCGAACACATACACTGAAGCTTTCTTT. Its translation: CAISESNTYTEAFF.

This clone was recorded only once. J is TRBJ1-1 and V is TRBV27; D gene ambiguous. V shed 6 bases and J shed 4 bases, with 12 bases lying between them. The germline V gene has CDR1 MNHEY and CDR2 SMNVEV (reference sequence). There are 13 residues in the CDR3. This CDR3 reads CASSLGSSTEAFF. For the CDR3, the DNA is TGTGCCAGCAGCCTGGGGAGCAGCACTGAAGCTTTCTTT.

The chain uses TRBV6-5 and TRBJ2-5; D could derive from TRBD1 or TRBD2 (5 bases each). The germline CDR1 and CDR2 sequences are MNHEY and SVGAGI. This CDR3 region has 13 residues. Trimming removed 2 bases at V and 5 bases at J, with 9 bases between. DNA of the CDR3: TGTGCCAGCAGTTACGCTGGGACGGAGACCCAGTACTTC. Translation: CASSYAGTETQYF.

This chain uses TRBV2 with TRBJ2-7; the D gene could be TRBD1 or TRBD2 (5 bases each). Trimming took off 3 bases at V and 9 bases at J, with 15 bases between the two ends. This CDR3 spans 13 amino acids. In germline, CDR1 is SNHLY, CDR2 FYNNEI. CDR3 loop: CASSEGVNLGQYF. CDR3 nucleotides: TGTGCCAGCAGTGAGGGGGTTAACCTCGGGCAGTACTTC.

J is TRBJ2-6 and V is TRBV9; 11 nucleotides align to TRBD1. Trimming removed 4 bases from V and 0 bases from J; junction bases left unmatched: 9. Germline loops: CDR1 SGDLS, CDR2 YYNGEE. This CDR3 has 19 residues. Here the CDR3 reads CASSPRWGQGVSGANVLTF. CDR3 DNA: TGTGCCAGCAGCCCCAGGTGGGGACAGGGGGTCTCTGGGGCCAACGTCCTGACTTTC.

This chain links TRBV19 with TRBJ2-6; D may match TRBD1 or TRBD2 (6 bases each). The V gene lost 7 bases and the J gene lost 4 bases, with 17 bases spanning the gap. This CDR3 comprises 16 residues. Looked up from germline, CDR1 is LNHDA and CDR2 is SQIVND (reference sequence). Written as DNA, the CDR3 is TGTGCCAGTAACCCCCCGGGGGCCCCGGGGGCCAACGTCCTGACTTTC. This translates into CASNPPGAPGANVLTF.

As DNA, the CDR3 is TGTGCCTGGAGTTACTGGGTGAACACTGAAGCTTTCTTT. Translating it yields CAWSYWVNTEAFF. The chain employs TRBV30 and TRBJ1-1; the D is unclear. This CDR3 has 13 residues. Germline loops: CDR1 GTSNPN, CDR2 SVGIG (reference sequence). V gave up 2 bases and J gave up 0 bases, with 7 bases separating them.

The V gene is TRBV29-1, the J gene TRBJ2-1; 7 bases fit TRBD2. Germline V CDR1 and CDR2: SQVTM, ANQGSEA. The length of the CDR3 is 12 residues. V dropped 8 bases and J dropped 9; count of bases not matched to a gene: 10. Written as DNA, the CDR3 is TGCAGCACCGGACTAGTGGCTGCTGAGCAGTTCTTC. Its protein is CSTGLVAAEQFF.

The chain has TRBV5-1 and TRBJ2-7; no firm D call. Germline V gives CDR1 SGHRS, CDR2 YFSETQ. This CDR3 has 14 amino acids. V dropped 0 bases and J dropped 5 bases, with 12 bases sitting between them. The chain's CDR3 is CASSLGPRWDEQYF. CDR3 nucleotide sequence: TGCGCCAGCAGCTTGGGACCTCGGTGGGACGAGCAGTACTTC.

This clone was detected ten times or more. The chain has TRBV30 and TRBJ2-3; 7 bases align to TRBD1. Germline V gives CDR1 GTSNPN, CDR2 SVGIG (reference sequence). J gave up 6 bases and V 5 bases, and 14 bases lay outside the gene matches. The CDR3 consists of 15 residues. The CDR3 bases are TGTGCCTGGGGTCCACAGGGGTCCCGCCGGGATACGCAGTATTTT. This gives the protein CAWGPQGSRRDTQYF.

The V gene is TRBV7-9, the J gene TRBJ1-1; unclear D gene. V was cut by 0 bases and J by 6 bases, with 14 bases left in between. Germline loops: CDR1 SEHNR, CDR2 FQNEAQ (reference sequence). The CDR3 length is 15 residues. DNA of the CDR3: TGTGCCAGCAGCTTAGCGCAAGGAGGGTTGGCTGAAGCTTTCTTT. Translating it yields CASSLAQGGLAEAFF.

A few counts support this clone. The CDR3 region has the DNA TGTGCCAGCAGCGTAGGGGGCAGCTCTGGAAACACCATATATTTT. It is translated as CASSVGGSSGNTIYF. The V gene is TRBV9, the J gene TRBJ1-3, with D perhaps matching TRBD1 (5 bases). CDR3 length: 15 residues. Deletions cut 0 bases from V and 0 bases from J, with 7 bases between. CDR1 and CDR2 (germline): SGDLS, YYNGEE.

The chain uses TRBV6-6 and TRBJ1-5; D not resolved. V was trimmed by 6 bases and J by 2 bases, leaving 17 bases between them. Germline values: CDR1 MNHNY, CDR2 SVGAGI (reference sequence). The CDR3 contains 16 residues. The CDR3 loop reads CASRPRGGVGNQPQHF. For the CDR3, the DNA is TGTGCCAGCAGACCCCGGGGTGGGGTCGGCAATCAGCCCCAGCATTTT.

The J gene is TRBJ2-7, the V gene TRBV28; D is uncertain. Germline V CDR1 and CDR2: MDHEN, SYDVKM. V dropped 7 bases and J dropped 7 bases, with 14 bases sitting between them. The CDR3 extends over 12 amino acids. This chain's CDR3 is CASTPDGWEQYF. In nucleotides, the CDR3 is TGTGCCAGCACCCCGGACGGGTGGGAGCAGTACTTC.

The chain uses TRBV19 and TRBJ2-7; perhaps TRBD1 as D (5 bases). V lost 4 bases and J lost 2, with 12 bases in between. Germline CDR1 LNHDA, CDR2 SQIVND (reference sequence). CDR3 length: 14 residues. The CDR3 DNA reads TGTGCCAGTAGTAGGCTAGGACACCCCTACGAGCAGTACTTC. Its translation: CASSRLGHPYEQYF.

V and J are TRBV19 and TRBJ1-1; 7 positions match TRBD1. This CDR3 comprises 15 residues. Germline V lookup: CDR1 LNHDA, CDR2 SQIVND (reference sequence). Trimming at V came to 1 base and at J to 0 bases, leaving 2 bases not matched to a gene. For the CDR3, the DNA is TGTGCCAGTAGTATAGGAGGGACAGTGAACACTGAAGCTTTCTTT. This encodes CASSIGGTVNTEAFF. Supplemented by reference TRBV19 and TRBJ1-1, the full variable domain reads DGGITQSPKYLFRKEGQNVTLSCEQNLNHDAMYWYRQDPGQGLRLIYYSQIVNDFQKGDIAEGYSVSREKKESFPLTVTSAQKNPTAFYLCASSIGGTVNTEAFFGQGTRLTVV.

This chain connects TRBV19 to TRBJ1-4; D gene unclear. CDR3 length: 14 amino acids. CDR1 is LNHDA and CDR2 is SQIVND in the germline V gene (reference sequence). V was trimmed by 4 bases and J by 3 bases, leaving 9 bases between them. The CDR3 DNA is TGTGCCAGTAGTACGGGGTGGTCTAATGAAAAACTGTTTTTT. Translated: CASSTGWSNEKLFF.